This T cell receptor (beta chain) was captured in a study of blood T cell repertoires in COVID-19. Study background: The cDNA or gDNA used as material had been derived from T cells, B-cell-depleted T cells, or PBMCs.

TCRdb's copy holds only in-frame clones and misses some; the assay was immunoSEQ multiplex PCR. The table records 20,000 to 25,000 clones, about 91% of them present only once. The CDR3 extends over 15 amino acids. Trimming pared 7 bases from V and 2 bases from J, leaving 18 bases between. Germline CDR1 SQVTM, CDR2 ANQGSEA. The TCR was taken from a man between 65 and 79 years old with active COVID-19. The sequencing sample was made of peripheral blood. This sequence joins TRBV29-1 and TRBJ2-1; TRBD1 might be the D (6 bases). Here the CDR3 reads CSAVDTGRTYNEQFF. In DNA, the CDR3 is TGCAGCGCGGTAGATACAGGGCGGACCTACAATGAGCAGTTCTTC.